Shown below are 11 T cell receptor beta chains from a single sample sequenced in a study of T cells in Graves' hyperthyroidism and ophthalmopathy. What was amplified from RNA transcripts were TCR beta CDR3 regions. In the first-round RT-PCR of the TCR CDR3, the HTBI primer set was used. TCRdb redid the calling of the multiplex PCR reads with MiXCR, one entry per CDR3 protein. The data hold over 200,000 distinct CDR3 sequences, with 17% observed a single time. The sample was blood. The receptors come from a man in his fifties with Graves' hyperthyroidism.

This clonotype was found many times. The gene calls are TRBV5-1 and TRBJ2-7, with D perhaps matching TRBD1 (6 bases). The CDR3 has 13 residues. Germline values: CDR1 SGHRS, CDR2 YFSETQ. The V and J ends lost 1 base and 5 bases respectively, with 10 bases between them. CDR3 in DNA: TGCGCCAGCAGCTTGACAGGGCATAACGAGCAGTACTTC. Protein: CASSLTGHNEQYF.

This clonotype appeared a few times. CDR3: CATSDFGPSVVETQYF. CDR3 bases: TGTGCCACCAGTGATTTTGGCCCTAGTGTAGTCGAGACCCAGTACTTC. The chain joins TRBV24-1 to TRBJ2-5; no reliable D call. Trimming removed 1 base from V and 5 bases from J, with 16 bases in between. Germline CDR1 is KGHDR and CDR2 is SFDVKD. This CDR3 has 16 amino acids.

The table lists this clonotype with a few counts. The chain uses TRBV12-5 and TRBJ1-1, with 7 positions matching TRBD1. CDR3 length equals 15 residues. In germline, CDR1 is LGHNT, CDR2 FRNRAP. Losses at the gene ends were 0 bases for V and 3 bases for J; bases not matched to a gene: 4. As DNA, the CDR3 is TGTGCTAGTGGTTTGGTCCTCACAGGGGACACTGAAGCTTTCTTT. Protein product: CASGLVLTGDTEAFF. The variable domain in full, with the rest retrieved from reference TRBV12-5 and TRBJ1-1, is DARVTQTPRHKVTEMGQEVTMRCQPILGHNTVFWYRQTMMQGLELLAYFRNRAPLDDSGMPKDRFSAEMPDATLATLKIQPSEPRDSAVYFCASGLVLTGDTEAFFGQGTRLTVV.

In this sample, this clonotype turned up many times. This chain connects TRBV5-1 to TRBJ1-1, with a possible D match to TRBD1 (5 bases). Germline lookup yields CDR1 SGHRS and CDR2 YFSETQ. This CDR3 is built from 14 residues. The V and J ends lost 3 bases and 2 bases respectively, with 11 bases between them. CDR3 coding DNA: TGCGCCAGCAGCTGGCAGGGAGTTAACACTGAAGCTTTCTTT. Its protein is CASSWQGVNTEAFF. Supplemented by reference TRBV5-1 and TRBJ1-1, the full variable domain reads KAGVTQTPRYLIKTRGQQVTLSCSPISGHRSVSWYQQTPGQGLQFLFEYFSETQRNKGNFPGRFSGRQFSNSRSEMNVSTLELGDSALYLCASSWQGVNTEAFFGQGTRLTVV.

The chain employs TRBV18 and TRBJ2-1, with TRBD2 identical over 9 bases. CDR1 KGHSH and CDR2 LQKENI come from the germline V gene. Losses at the gene ends were 4 bases for V and 5 bases for J; bases not matched to a gene: 6. This CDR3 region has 15 residues. CDR3 loop: CASSLLGLADNEQFF. The CDR3 region has the DNA TGTGCCAGCTCACTGCTGGGACTAGCCGACAATGAGCAGTTCTTC.

The chain has TRBV28 and TRBJ1-2, with 10 bases that match TRBD1. CDR3 length: 17 residues. Germline-derived CDR1 and CDR2 are MDHEN and SYDVKM. Trimming took 3 bases from V and 1 from J; bases not matched to a gene: 8. The CDR3: CASSFRDRGPLNYGYTF. DNA for the CDR3: TGTGCCAGCAGTTTCCGGGACAGGGGCCCCCTTAACTATGGCTACACCTTC.

The chain couples TRBV7-3 to TRBJ2-2; no definite D call. This CDR3 comprises 13 residues. Germline lookup yields CDR1 SGHTA and CDR2 FQGTGA. V was pared by 4 bases and J by 5 bases, with 8 bases between. DNA of the CDR3: TGTGCCAGCAGCTGGGATACGACCGGGGAGCTGTTTTTT. Translated, it gives CASSWDTTGELFF.

This clonotype occurred many times. The chain has TRBV13 and TRBJ2-3; D uncertain. CDR3 length: 12 amino acids. Germline CDR1 and CDR2: PRHDT and FYEKMQ (reference sequence). Trimming shortened V by 5 bases and J by 3 bases, and 6 bases separated the two germline ends. The CDR3 spells CASSAGTDTQYF. The CDR3 DNA is TGTGCCAGCAGCGCCGGTACAGATACGCAGTATTTT.

The table lists this clonotype with a few counts. The rearrangement uses TRBV9 and TRBJ2-7; D is perhaps TRBD2 (6 bases). The germline gives CDR1 SGDLS, CDR2 YYNGEE. This CDR3 is 14 amino acids long. Between the trimmed V and J ends, which lost 0 bases and 6 bases, there was a span of 13 bases. CDR3 nucleotide sequence: TGTGCCAGCAGCGTAGACGGGAGTAGTTCCGAGCAGTACTTC. Protein: CASSVDGSSSEQYF.

This clonotype was counted at least ten times. J is TRBJ1-4 and V is TRBV10-3; the match to TRBD1 covers 10 bases. The germline V gene has CDR1 ENHRY and CDR2 SYGVKD. This CDR3 has 19 amino acids. V shed 2 bases, J shed 1 base, and the junction held 10 bases outside the gene matches. CDR3: CAISEHRDRGKQTNEKLFF. As DNA, the CDR3 is TGTGCCATCAGTGAGCACCGGGACAGGGGCAAGCAAACTAATGAAAAACTGTTTTTT.

This clonotype has ten or more counts. The chain uses TRBV28 and TRBJ1-1; weak D call: TRBD1 (5 bases). V was clipped by 4 bases and J by 0 bases, with 15 bases between them. The CDR3 contains 16 residues. Germline CDR1 reads MDHEN; CDR2 reads SYDVKM. CDR3 nucleotides: TGTGCCAGCAGTTCCCTAGGGGATTGGATGAACACTGAAGCTTTCTTT. This translates into CASSSLGDWMNTEAFF.